Listed below are T cell receptor beta chains from one sample, sequenced in a study of blood T cell repertoires in COVID-19. Some clones are missing from TCRdb's copy, which holds only in-frame ones; the method was immunoSEQ multiplex PCR. The sample has approximately 140,000 clones, around 81% seen once. The material sequenced was peripheral blood. These TCRs come from a woman in her thirties or forties with active or convalescent COVID-19. Both conserved end residues are part of each CDR3. Each record gives: J gene, CDR3 length, D gene, clone size, V gene, CDR3 protein, CDR3 DNA. D genes are given only for firm matches. Only part of the rows carry a size: once, few, many, or a class if the clone is expanded.

j_gene: TRBJ1-1
len: 13
d_gene: .
abundance: .
v_gene: TRBV11-1
CDR3aa: CASSRSLNTEAFF
CDR3nt: TGTGCCAGCAGCCGGTCTTTGAACACTGAAGCTTTCTTT

j_gene: TRBJ2-6
len: 18
d_gene: .
abundance: .
v_gene: TRBV18
CDR3aa: CASSPGGGPLSGANVLTF
CDR3nt: TGTGCCAGCTCACCTGGGGGGGGCCCTCTCTCTGGGGCCAACGTCCTGACTTTC

j_gene: TRBJ1-6
len: 20
d_gene: TRBD1
abundance: .
v_gene: TRBV6-8
CDR3aa: CASSYVDRVTFSSYNSPLHF
CDR3nt: TGTGCCAGCAGTTATGTGGACAGGGTCACGTTTAGCTCCTATAATTCACCCCTCCACTTT

j_gene: TRBJ1-4
len: 14
d_gene: .
abundance: .
v_gene: TRBV10-1
CDR3aa: CASTPGTYNEKLFF
CDR3nt: TGCGCCAGCACCCCCGGGACTTATAATGAAAAACTGTTTTTT

j_gene: TRBJ1-2
len: 12
d_gene: .
abundance: once
v_gene: TRBV12-3/TRBV12-4
CDR3aa: CASREGPYGYTF
CDR3nt: TGTGCCAGCCGGGAGGGTCCTTATGGCTACACCTTC

j_gene: TRBJ2-2
len: 16
d_gene: TRBD1
abundance: .
v_gene: TRBV7-9
CDR3aa: CASSTKTGTFGGELFF
CDR3nt: TGTGCCAGCAGCACGAAGACAGGGACGTTCGGAGGGGAGCTGTTTTTT

j_gene: TRBJ1-5
len: 16
d_gene: .
abundance: .
v_gene: TRBV27
CDR3aa: CASRPGGGRGNQPQHF
CDR3nt: TGTGCCAGCCGTCCGGGCGGGGGGCGGGGCAATCAGCCCCAGCATTTT

j_gene: TRBJ2-4
len: 15
d_gene: TRBD1
abundance: once
v_gene: TRBV6-5
CDR3aa: CASSPDRGAKNIQYF
CDR3nt: TGTGCCAGCAGTCCAGACAGGGGAGCCAAAAACATTCAGTACTTC

j_gene: TRBJ1-5
len: 16
d_gene: .
abundance: .
v_gene: TRBV5-5
CDR3aa: CASSLVAREVNQPQHF
CDR3nt: TGTGCCAGCAGCTTGGTAGCCAGGGAGGTCAATCAGCCCCAGCATTTT

j_gene: TRBJ2-7
len: 10
d_gene: .
abundance: .
v_gene: TRBV21-1
CDR3aa: CAGSDNEQYF
CDR3nt: TGTGCCGGTTCTGACAACGAGCAGTACTTC

j_gene: TRBJ2-1
len: 15
d_gene: .
abundance: .
v_gene: TRBV28
CDR3aa: CASRTGDTIYNEQFF
CDR3nt: TGTGCCAGCAGGACCGGGGACACAATTTACAATGAGCAGTTCTTC

j_gene: TRBJ1-2
len: 14
d_gene: .
abundance: .
v_gene: TRBV15
CDR3aa: CATSREAANYGYTF
CDR3nt: TGTGCCACCAGCAGAGAGGCAGCTAACTATGGCTACACCTTC

j_gene: TRBJ2-1
len: 14
d_gene: .
abundance: .
v_gene: TRBV10-3
CDR3aa: CAISVAEGVGEQFF
CDR3nt: TGTGCCATCAGTGTAGCTGAGGGAGTGGGTGAGCAGTTCTTC

j_gene: TRBJ2-5
len: 16
d_gene: TRBD1
abundance: .
v_gene: TRBV11-2
CDR3aa: CASSIFRDRGSETQYF
CDR3nt: TGTGCCAGCAGCATCTTCCGGGACAGGGGAAGTGAGACCCAGTACTTC

j_gene: TRBJ1-1
len: 12
d_gene: .
abundance: .
v_gene: TRBV2
CDR3aa: CASSEGGTEAFF
CDR3nt: TGTGCCAGCAGTGAGGGGGGCACTGAAGCTTTCTTT

j_gene: TRBJ1-5
len: 13
d_gene: TRBD1
abundance: .
v_gene: TRBV28
CDR3aa: CASSIGGDQPQHF
CDR3nt: TGTGCCAGCAGCATAGGGGGCGATCAGCCCCAGCATTTT

j_gene: TRBJ1-2
len: 13
d_gene: TRBD1
abundance: .
v_gene: TRBV19
CDR3aa: CASNRDRFYGYTF
CDR3nt: TGTGCCAGCAACCGGGACAGGTTCTATGGCTACACCTTC

j_gene: TRBJ1-2
len: 16
d_gene: TRBD1
abundance: .
v_gene: TRBV5-6
CDR3aa: CASSSPGTGDRYGYTF
CDR3nt: TGTGCCAGCAGCTCACCCGGGACAGGGGACCGCTATGGCTACACCTTC

j_gene: TRBJ2-4
len: 14
d_gene: .
abundance: .
v_gene: TRBV5-6
CDR3aa: CASSFEGYKNIQYF
CDR3nt: TGTGCCAGCAGCTTTGAGGGATACAAAAACATTCAGTACTTC

j_gene: TRBJ1-5
len: 14
d_gene: .
abundance: few
v_gene: TRBV18
CDR3aa: CASSPEGGNQPQHF
CDR3nt: TGTGCCAGCTCACCAGAGGGAGGAAATCAGCCCCAGCATTTT

j_gene: TRBJ1-4
len: 17
d_gene: .
abundance: .
v_gene: TRBV7-2
CDR3aa: CASSLAGTVATNEKLFF
CDR3nt: TGTGCCAGCAGCTTAGCGGGCACAGTTGCAACTAATGAAAAACTGTTTTTT

j_gene: TRBJ2-2
len: 17
d_gene: .
abundance: .
v_gene: TRBV4-3
CDR3aa: CASSHTFPTGKSGELFF
CDR3nt: TGCGCCAGCAGCCACACCTTCCCCACAGGGAAAAGCGGGGAGCTGTTTTTT

j_gene: TRBJ2-1
len: 14
d_gene: .
abundance: .
v_gene: TRBV6-5
CDR3aa: CASRAWSSYNEQFF
CDR3nt: TGTGCCAGCAGAGCCTGGAGCTCCTACAATGAGCAGTTCTTC

j_gene: TRBJ1-4
len: 14
d_gene: TRBD1
abundance: .
v_gene: TRBV7-2
CDR3aa: CASSWSGQKRELFF
CDR3nt: TGTGCCAGCAGCTGGTCGGGACAGAAGCGAGAACTGTTTTTT

j_gene: TRBJ2-7
len: 16
d_gene: TRBD2
abundance: .
v_gene: TRBV15
CDR3aa: CATSRDSGGYYYEQYF
CDR3nt: TGTGCCACCAGCAGAGATTCGGGAGGGTACTACTACGAGCAGTACTTC

j_gene: TRBJ2-3
len: 13
d_gene: TRBD1
abundance: .
v_gene: TRBV5-6
CDR3aa: CASSWDRVGPQYF
CDR3nt: TGTGCCAGCAGCTGGGACAGGGTGGGTCCGCAGTATTTT

j_gene: TRBJ2-1
len: 16
d_gene: TRBD2
abundance: .
v_gene: TRBV4-2
CDR3aa: CASSQETSGEYNEQFF
CDR3nt: TGTGCCAGCAGCCAAGAGACTAGCGGGGAGTACAATGAGCAGTTCTTC

j_gene: TRBJ2-1
len: 15
d_gene: .
abundance: .
v_gene: TRBV18
CDR3aa: CASSPRIAQGDEQFF
CDR3nt: TGTGCCAGCTCACCGCGGATCGCCCAGGGCGATGAGCAGTTCTTC

j_gene: TRBJ2-7
len: 17
d_gene: .
abundance: .
v_gene: TRBV5-8
CDR3aa: CASSVGFRRRSSYEQYF
CDR3nt: TGTGCCAGCAGCGTCGGCTTCCGGCGAAGGAGCTCCTACGAGCAGTACTTC

j_gene: TRBJ2-2
len: 12
d_gene: .
abundance: .
v_gene: TRBV28
CDR3aa: CASSLRTGELFF
CDR3nt: TGTGCCAGCAGTCTTCGGACCGGGGAGCTGTTTTTT

j_gene: TRBJ2-7
len: 15
d_gene: TRBD2
abundance: .
v_gene: TRBV30
CDR3aa: CAWAQGLAGTYEQYF
CDR3nt: TGTGCCTGGGCACAAGGACTAGCGGGGACCTACGAGCAGTACTTC

j_gene: TRBJ1-4
len: 15
d_gene: TRBD1
abundance: .
v_gene: TRBV5-4
CDR3aa: CASSWDRGLDEKLFF
CDR3nt: TGTGCCAGCAGCTGGGACAGGGGATTGGATGAAAAACTGTTTTTT

j_gene: TRBJ1-5
len: 15
d_gene: TRBD1
abundance: .
v_gene: TRBV9
CDR3aa: CASSTQGGLGQPQHF
CDR3nt: TGTGCCAGCAGCACGCAAGGGGGCCTCGGACAGCCCCAGCATTTT

j_gene: TRBJ2-1
len: 16
d_gene: .
abundance: .
v_gene: TRBV5-1
CDR3aa: CASSLTAGSPYNEQFF
CDR3nt: TGCGCCAGCAGCCTGACGGCGGGGTCCCCCTACAATGAGCAGTTCTTC

j_gene: TRBJ1-3
len: 17
d_gene: TRBD1
abundance: .
v_gene: TRBV2
CDR3aa: CASSPAWTGGSGNTIYF
CDR3nt: TGTGCCAGCAGTCCAGCCTGGACAGGGGGCTCTGGAAACACCATATATTTT

j_gene: TRBJ1-1
len: 15
d_gene: .
abundance: .
v_gene: TRBV18
CDR3aa: CASSPGALMNTEAFF
CDR3nt: TGTGCCAGCTCACCAGGGGCACTCATGAACACTGAAGCTTTCTTT

j_gene: TRBJ1-1
len: 16
d_gene: .
abundance: many
v_gene: TRBV4-2
CDR3aa: CASSQDRASGNTEAFF
CDR3nt: TGTGCCAGCAGCCAAGATCGGGCCAGCGGGAACACTGAAGCTTTCTTT

j_gene: TRBJ1-4
len: 14
d_gene: TRBD1
abundance: .
v_gene: TRBV28
CDR3aa: CASDAGTGVEKLFF
CDR3nt: TGTGCCAGCGACGCCGGGACAGGGGTCGAAAAACTGTTTTTT

j_gene: TRBJ2-7
len: 16
d_gene: TRBD1
abundance: .
v_gene: TRBV4-2
CDR3aa: CASSQGGGSRDYEQYF
CDR3nt: TGTGCCAGCAGCCAAGGAGGGGGCAGCAGGGATTACGAGCAGTACTTC

j_gene: TRBJ2-3
len: 16
d_gene: TRBD2
abundance: .
v_gene: TRBV29-1
CDR3aa: CSVGKVAGGPTDTQYF
CDR3nt: TGCAGCGTTGGCAAGGTAGCGGGAGGGCCCACAGATACGCAGTATTTT

j_gene: TRBJ1-2
len: 14
d_gene: .
abundance: .
v_gene: TRBV6-5
CDR3aa: CASSYSADNYGYTF
CDR3nt: TGTGCCAGCAGTTACTCGGCTGATAACTATGGCTACACCTTC

j_gene: TRBJ1-2
len: 13
d_gene: TRBD1
abundance: few
v_gene: TRBV18
CDR3aa: CASSPDRGNGYTF
CDR3nt: TGTGCCAGCTCCCCGGACAGGGGGAATGGCTACACCTTC

j_gene: TRBJ1-2
len: 15
d_gene: .
abundance: .
v_gene: TRBV10-2
CDR3aa: CASSERRVPRYGYTF
CDR3nt: TGCGCCAGCAGTGAAAGGAGGGTTCCGAGATATGGCTACACCTTC

j_gene: TRBJ1-2
len: 15
d_gene: TRBD1
abundance: .
v_gene: TRBV2
CDR3aa: CASSGYRGSNYGYTF
CDR3nt: TGTGCCAGCAGCGGCTACAGGGGGAGTAACTATGGCTACACCTTC

j_gene: TRBJ1-4
len: 14
d_gene: .
abundance: .
v_gene: TRBV28
CDR3aa: CASSFGGMREKLFF
CDR3nt: TGTGCCAGCAGTTTTGGGGGGATGCGGGAAAAACTGTTTTTT

j_gene: TRBJ1-6
len: 15
d_gene: .
abundance: once
v_gene: TRBV7-2
CDR3aa: CASSLGPRYNSPLHF
CDR3nt: TGTGCCAGCAGCTTAGGGCCCCGATATAATTCACCCCTCCACTTT

j_gene: TRBJ1-1
len: 13
d_gene: TRBD1
abundance: .
v_gene: TRBV11-2
CDR3aa: CASTTGVNTEAFF
CDR3nt: TGTGCCAGCACGACAGGGGTGAACACTGAAGCTTTCTTT

j_gene: TRBJ1-5
len: 19
d_gene: .
abundance: .
v_gene: TRBV7-2
CDR3aa: CASSLVYGLGVYSNQPQHF
CDR3nt: TGTGCCAGCAGCTTAGTCTACGGGCTCGGGGTTTATAGCAATCAGCCCCAGCATTTT

j_gene: TRBJ1-2
len: 16
d_gene: .
abundance: .
v_gene: TRBV4-2
CDR3aa: CASSQAGGTVGYGYTF
CDR3nt: TGTGCCAGCAGCCAAGCCGGGGGGACCGTCGGATATGGCTACACCTTC

j_gene: TRBJ1-4
len: 15
d_gene: .
abundance: .
v_gene: TRBV5-4
CDR3aa: CASSSPGPGEEKLFF
CDR3nt: TGTGCCAGCAGCTCCCCTGGACCGGGGGAGGAAAAACTGTTTTTT

j_gene: TRBJ1-1
len: 15
d_gene: .
abundance: .
v_gene: TRBV6-4
CDR3aa: CASSVDRTGATEAFF
CDR3nt: TGTGCCAGCAGTGTGGACAGAACGGGTGCTACTGAAGCTTTCTTT

j_gene: TRBJ1-2
len: 16
d_gene: TRBD1
abundance: .
v_gene: TRBV6-2/TRBV6-3
CDR3aa: CASSYSIRTGNYGYTF
CDR3nt: TGTGCCAGCAGTTACTCGATCCGGACAGGGAACTATGGCTACACCTTC

j_gene: TRBJ1-2
len: 12
d_gene: .
abundance: once
v_gene: TRBV6-5
CDR3aa: CASSYPGYGYTF
CDR3nt: TGTGCCAGCAGTTACCCCGGTTATGGCTACACCTTC

j_gene: TRBJ2-3
len: 15
d_gene: TRBD2
abundance: .
v_gene: TRBV2
CDR3aa: CASKVAGASTDTQYF
CDR3nt: TGTGCCAGCAAAGTAGCGGGAGCAAGCACAGATACGCAGTATTTT

j_gene: TRBJ2-5
len: 18
d_gene: TRBD2
abundance: .
v_gene: TRBV7-2
CDR3aa: CASSLSSRTSGSQETQYF
CDR3nt: TGTGCCAGCAGCTTAAGCTCCAGGACTAGCGGGAGCCAAGAGACCCAGTACTTC

j_gene: TRBJ1-2
len: 16
d_gene: TRBD1
abundance: .
v_gene: TRBV28
CDR3aa: CASSPTFGQGTYGYTF
CDR3nt: TGTGCCAGCAGTCCCACTTTTGGACAGGGGACCTATGGCTACACCTTC

j_gene: TRBJ2-5
len: 15
d_gene: .
abundance: .
v_gene: TRBV19
CDR3aa: CASSTRGTARETQYF
CDR3nt: TGTGCCAGTAGTACCCGCGGGACAGCACGTGAGACCCAGTACTTC